Listed here are 3 T cell receptor beta chains from one sample, sequenced in a study of blood T cells in healthy people across ages. Alongside a J-beta primer mix, a sample-barcoded 5' primer served in a second PCR lasting roughly 6 to 11 cycles. TCRdb ran MiXCR on the 5' RACE reads and lists one entry per CDR3 protein. The sample comprises about 540,000 distinct CDR3 sequences, 20% to 30% of which are singletons, and just under 9% rests with the top ten. The sample also formed part of further work on T cells of mothers and their children.

The sample consisted of blood. Source of these receptors: a boy younger than 18 in good health.

This sequence joins TRBV20-1 and TRBJ2-5, with a tentative D call TRBD2 (5 bases). The assigned J gene may be wrong: the sequence end matches TRBJ2-1 better. Germline lookup yields CDR1 DFQATT and CDR2 SNEGSKA (reference sequence). This CDR3 has 17 residues. CDR3 nucleotide sequence: TGCAGTGCTTTGCCCGGATTTACTAGTAGGTCTTCCAATGAGCAGTTCTTC. It specifies CSALPGFTSRSSNEQFF.

The chain employs TRBV3-1 and TRBJ2-2, with 8 positions matching TRBD2. The CDR3 covers 16 residues. Germline CDR1 LGHDT, CDR2 YNNKEL (reference sequence). With 0 bases clipped from V and 0 bases from J, the junction kept 0 bases outside the gene matches. Here the CDR3 reads CASSQDSGANTGELFF. Written as DNA, the CDR3 is TGTGCCAGCAGCCAAGATAGCGGGGCGAACACCGGGGAGCTGTTTTTT.

This clonotype was counted a few times. This chain uses TRBV9 with TRBJ2-3; D is ambiguous. The CDR3 loop spans 12 amino acids. CDR1 is SGDLS and CDR2 is YYNGEE in the germline V gene. Trimming left V 3 bases short and J 7 bases short, with 9 bases between. The CDR3 reads CASSDGRHTQYF. The CDR3 DNA reads as TGTGCCAGCAGCGACGGCCGGCATACGCAGTATTTT.